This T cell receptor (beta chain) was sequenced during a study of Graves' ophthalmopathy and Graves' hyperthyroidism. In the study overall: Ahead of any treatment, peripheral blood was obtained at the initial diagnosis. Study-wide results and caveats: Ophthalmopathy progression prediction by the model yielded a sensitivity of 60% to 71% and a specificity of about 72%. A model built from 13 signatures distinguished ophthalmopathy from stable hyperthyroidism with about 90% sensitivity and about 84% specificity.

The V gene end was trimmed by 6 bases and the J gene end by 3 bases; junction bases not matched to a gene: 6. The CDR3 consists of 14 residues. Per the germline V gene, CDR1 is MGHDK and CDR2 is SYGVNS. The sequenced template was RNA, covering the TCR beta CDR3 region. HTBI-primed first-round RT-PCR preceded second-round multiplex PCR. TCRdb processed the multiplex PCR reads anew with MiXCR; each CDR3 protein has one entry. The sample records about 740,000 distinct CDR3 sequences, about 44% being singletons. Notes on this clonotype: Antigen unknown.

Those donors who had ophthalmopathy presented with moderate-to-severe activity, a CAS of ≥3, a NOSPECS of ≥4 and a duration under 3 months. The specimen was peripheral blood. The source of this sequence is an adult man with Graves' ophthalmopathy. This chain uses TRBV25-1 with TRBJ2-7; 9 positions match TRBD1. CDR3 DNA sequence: TGTGCCAGCAGATCACAGGGGGCCAGCTACGAGCAGTACTTC. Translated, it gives CASRSQGASYEQYF.